This TCR beta chain emerged from a study of identical twins. The V gene's germline CDR1 is SGHRS and CDR2 YFSETQ. The CDR3 is 16 amino acids. Trimming cost V 4 bases and J 2 bases; bases outside gene matches: 10. TCRdb re-derived calls from the 5' RACE reads in MiXCR, one entry per CDR3 protein. The profile shows 700,000 or so distinct CDR3 sequences, over 8.5% of them singletons. These same data were also listed under a study on yellow fever vaccine responses in identical twins.

This rearrangement joins TRBV5-1 to TRBJ2-5, with 8 bases aligning to TRBD1. The sequenced sample was PBMCs. The receptor's source is a woman under 30 in good health. Written as DNA, the CDR3 is TGCGCCAGCAGCCTAGGACAGGGTGGCGGGCAAGAGACCCAGTACTTC. Translation: CASSLGQGGGQETQYF.